The T cell receptor (beta chain) under discussion was sequenced for a study of beta chain features in type 1 diabetes. Overall study context: Age, gender and cell yields were similar between patients and healthy donors.

Study-wide findings and caveats: People with Type 1 diabetes carried modestly yet significantly shorter TCRB CDR3s in all four CD4+ subsets. HLA effects on TCRB rearrangement stayed unresolved here. Researchers reported that naive, central memory and Treg TCRB repertoires appeared more similar in patients than in healthy donors.

This CDR3 is 13 amino acids long. Germline CDR1 reads MNHEY; CDR2 reads SMNVEV (reference sequence). V lost 6 bases and J 6 bases, leaving 11 bases between the germline ends. The authors reverse transcribed all of the isolated RNA, so sequencing captured expressed TCRB transcripts. Regulatory, naive and central memory T cell samples averaged roughly 4 million reads. The repertoire was sequenced with immunoSEQ multiplex PCR; TCRdb's copy has only in-frame clones and lacks some. The sample has 140,000 or so clones, less than 15% seen once; the top ten hold around 1.2%. This clone has just a few counts. Its antigen is unidentified.

The sequencing input was central memory CD4+ T cells from blood. This TCR came from a man aged 18 to 29 with type 1 diabetes. The chain carries TRBV27 and TRBJ2-2; D gene ambiguous. This CDR3 is CASRVNLAGELFF. In nucleotides, the CDR3 is TGTGCCAGCAGGGTCAATTTGGCCGGGGAGCTGTTTTTT.